This is a list of T cell receptor beta chains from one sample in a study of monozygotic twins with inflammatory bowel disease. TCRdb reworked the 5' RACE reads into one entry per CDR3 protein, no DNA. Its table records 300,000 to 450,000 distinct CDR3 sequences. Sequenced material: blood. These receptors came from a human donor with ulcerative colitis or Crohn's disease, or a healthy co-twin of an affected twin (not recorded which). Each CDR3 is given with its conserved first and last residue. The order of the fields is V gene, J gene, CDR3 protein.

V: TRBV7-3; J: TRBJ2-1; CDR3: CASSSVSYNEQFF
V: TRBV19; J: TRBJ1-1; CDR3: CASSPGLLNTEAFF
V: TRBV29-1; J: TRBJ2-3; CDR3: CSVARQGATDTQYF
V: TRBV7-2; J: TRBJ2-3; CDR3: CASSPISRRGQRGDTQYF
V: TRBV3-1; J: TRBJ2-7; CDR3: CASSHLSGYEQYF
V: TRBV9; J: TRBJ2-1; CDR3: CASSVGQEQFF
V: TRBV29-1; J: TRBJ1-3; CDR3: CSATGIGNTIYF
V: TRBV24-1; J: TRBJ2-1; CDR3: CATSDRPGLQFF
V: TRBV4-2; J: TRBJ1-1; CDR3: CASSKQPGTGVLMNTEAFF
V: TRBV11-2; J: TRBJ2-7; CDR3: CASTTDRGVFRTYEQYF
V: TRBV20-1; J: TRBJ1-5; CDR3: CSARDMQSTQPQHF
V: TRBV27; J: TRBJ2-7; CDR3: CASSFGQLSYEQYF
V: TRBV29-1; J: TRBJ2-3; CDR3: CSVDAGGGDTQYF
V: TRBV7-7; J: TRBJ2-1; CDR3: CASSLGGWVNEQFF
V: TRBV7-2; J: TRBJ2-2; CDR3: CASSLVWGLLTGELFF
V: TRBV7-2; J: TRBJ1-1; CDR3: CASSLRQMNTEAFF
V: TRBV24-1; J: TRBJ2-3; CDR3: CATSDLRRGETDTQYF
V: TRBV12-3/TRBV12-4; J: TRBJ1-2; CDR3: CASSGGAGSPNYGYTF
V: TRBV5-6; J: TRBJ2-1; CDR3: CASSLGLDVGWYNEQFF
V: TRBV28; J: TRBJ1-5; CDR3: CASSFSGAGNQPQHF
V: TRBV5-1; J: TRBJ1-1; CDR3: CASSGPGELNTEAFF
V: TRBV5-1; J: TRBJ1-1; CDR3: CASSLDRGRKVTEAFF
V: TRBV4-2; J: TRBJ1-5; CDR3: CVSSQDPDGNQPQHF
V: TRBV10-3; J: TRBJ2-3; CDR3: CAIMRGGSTDTQYF
V: TRBV7-6; J: TRBJ1-2; CDR3: CASSLSQGRGNLGYTF
V: TRBV12-3/TRBV12-4; J: TRBJ1-2; CDR3: CASSSPIRHDYGYTF
V: TRBV7-2; J: TRBJ1-1; CDR3: CASSLITGSPEAFF
V: TRBV20-1; J: TRBJ2-7; CDR3: CSARRASGASYEQYF
V: TRBV5-6; J: TRBJ2-1; CDR3: CASSLGLAGAVQFGNEQFF
V: TRBV7-9; J: TRBJ2-7; CDR3: CASSSTGLGGEQYF
V: TRBV29-1; J: TRBJ1-2; CDR3: CSVLGDRDNYGYTF
V: TRBV5-6; J: TRBJ1-2; CDR3: CASRSMRLGVSPGYGYTF
V: TRBV7-9; J: TRBJ2-1; CDR3: CASSLDGTAYNEQFF
V: TRBV5-1; J: TRBJ2-7; CDR3: CASSLAIGFYEQYF
V: TRBV7-9; J: TRBJ1-2; CDR3: CASSIYTGTGSYGYTF
V: TRBV28; J: TRBJ2-1; CDR3: CASSPPIRGYEQFF
V: TRBV18; J: TRBJ1-5; CDR3: CASSPTTDTFSRNQPQHF
V: TRBV4-2; J: TRBJ1-4; CDR3: CASSQRQGASEKLFF
V: TRBV10-3; J: TRBJ1-6; CDR3: CAISDGFKDGNSPLHF
V: TRBV12-3/TRBV12-4; J: TRBJ2-5; CDR3: CASSFPGAQETQYF
V: TRBV7-9; J: TRBJ2-7; CDR3: CASSPPDSFFFYEQYF
V: TRBV7-9; J: TRBJ2-3; CDR3: CASSPRTGGSDTQYF
V: TRBV5-1; J: TRBJ2-3; CDR3: CASSLVDRGDTQYF
V: TRBV19; J: TRBJ2-1; CDR3: CASSRASGPSYNEQFF
V: TRBV21-1; J: TRBJ1-5; CDR3: CASSKMGDREEKAFSNQPQHF
V: TRBV19; J: TRBJ2-5; CDR3: CASSSGLQETLYF
V: TRBV27; J: TRBJ2-3; CDR3: CASSFTSGGADTQYF
V: TRBV4-2; J: TRBJ2-1; CDR3: CASSLEGLALALGNEQFF
V: TRBV3-1; J: TRBJ2-1; CDR3: CASSQPVGGSSYNEQFF
V: TRBV5-1; J: TRBJ1-5; CDR3: CASSKDRGKGQPQHF
V: TRBV6-2/TRBV6-3; J: TRBJ1-1; CDR3: CASSDLRGSTEAFF
V: TRBV7-8; J: TRBJ2-6; CDR3: CASSLTRSGANVLTF
V: TRBV20-1; J: TRBJ2-3; CDR3: CSARSGGLADTQYF
V: TRBV19; J: TRBJ1-2; CDR3: CASRIQGNYGYTF
V: TRBV12-3/TRBV12-4; J: TRBJ2-7; CDR3: CASSLVLRSTYEQYF